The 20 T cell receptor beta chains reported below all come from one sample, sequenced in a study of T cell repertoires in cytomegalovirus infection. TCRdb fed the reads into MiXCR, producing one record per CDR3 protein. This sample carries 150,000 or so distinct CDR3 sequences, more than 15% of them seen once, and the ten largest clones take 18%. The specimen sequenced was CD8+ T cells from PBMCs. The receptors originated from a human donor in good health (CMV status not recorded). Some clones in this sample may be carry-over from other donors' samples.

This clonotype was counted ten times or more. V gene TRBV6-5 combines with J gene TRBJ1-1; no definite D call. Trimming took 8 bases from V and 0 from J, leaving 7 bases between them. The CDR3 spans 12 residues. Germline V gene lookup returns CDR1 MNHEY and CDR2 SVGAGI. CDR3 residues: CASGFVNTEAFF. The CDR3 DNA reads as TGTGCCAGCGGGTTCGTGAACACTGAAGCTTTCTTT.

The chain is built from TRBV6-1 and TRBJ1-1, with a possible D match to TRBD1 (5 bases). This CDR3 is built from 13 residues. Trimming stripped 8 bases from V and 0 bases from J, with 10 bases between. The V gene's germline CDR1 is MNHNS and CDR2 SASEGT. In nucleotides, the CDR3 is TGTGCCAGCCTGAAGGGGATGAACACTGAAGCTTTCTTT. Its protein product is CASLKGMNTEAFF.

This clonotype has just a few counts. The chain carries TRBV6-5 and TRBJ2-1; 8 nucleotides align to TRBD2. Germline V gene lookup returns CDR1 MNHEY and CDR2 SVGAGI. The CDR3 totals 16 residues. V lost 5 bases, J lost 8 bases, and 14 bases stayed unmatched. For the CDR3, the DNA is TGTGCCAGCAGTGGCCCTAGCGGGTCTATAGCCGATGAGCAGTTCTTC. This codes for CASSGPSGSIADEQFF.

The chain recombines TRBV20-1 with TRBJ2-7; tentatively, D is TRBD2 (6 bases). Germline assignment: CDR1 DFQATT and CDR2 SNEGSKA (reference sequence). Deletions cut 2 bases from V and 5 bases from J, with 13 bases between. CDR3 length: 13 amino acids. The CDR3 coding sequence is TGCAGTGCTAGACCCCGGGAGCGCCACGAGCAGTACTTC. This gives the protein CSARPRERHEQYF.

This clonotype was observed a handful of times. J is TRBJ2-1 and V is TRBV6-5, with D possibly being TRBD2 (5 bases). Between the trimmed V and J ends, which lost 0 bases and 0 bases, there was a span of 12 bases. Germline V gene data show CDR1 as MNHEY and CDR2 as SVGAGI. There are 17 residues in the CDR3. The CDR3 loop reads CASSYSKDEGSYNEQFF. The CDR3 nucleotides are TGTGCCAGCAGTTACTCGAAGGACGAGGGCTCCTACAATGAGCAGTTCTTC.

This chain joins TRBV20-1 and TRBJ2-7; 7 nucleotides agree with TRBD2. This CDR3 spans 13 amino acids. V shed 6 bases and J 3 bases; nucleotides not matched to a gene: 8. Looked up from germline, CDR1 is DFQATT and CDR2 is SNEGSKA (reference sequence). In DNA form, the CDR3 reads TGCAGTGCCCGGTGGGCTAGCGGCTACGAGCAGTACTTC. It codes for CSARWASGYEQYF.

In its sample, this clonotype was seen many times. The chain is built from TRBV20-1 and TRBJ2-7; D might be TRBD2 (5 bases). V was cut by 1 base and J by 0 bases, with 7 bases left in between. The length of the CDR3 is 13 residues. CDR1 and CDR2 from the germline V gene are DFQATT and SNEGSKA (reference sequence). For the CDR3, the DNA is TGCAGTGCTAGAGCGGAGGACTCCTACGAGCAGTACTTC. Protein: CSARAEDSYEQYF.

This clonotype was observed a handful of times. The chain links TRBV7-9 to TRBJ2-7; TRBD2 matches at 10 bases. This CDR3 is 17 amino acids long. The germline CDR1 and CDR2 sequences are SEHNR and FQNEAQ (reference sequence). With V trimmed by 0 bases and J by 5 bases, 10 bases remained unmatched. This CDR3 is CASSLALRLAGAHEQYF. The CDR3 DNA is TGTGCCAGCAGCTTAGCGCTCCGGCTAGCGGGAGCGCACGAGCAGTACTTC.

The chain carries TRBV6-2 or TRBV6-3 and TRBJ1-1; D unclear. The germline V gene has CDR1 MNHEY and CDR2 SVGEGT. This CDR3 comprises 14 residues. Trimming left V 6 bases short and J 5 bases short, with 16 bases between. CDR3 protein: CASRKRTWGTEAFF. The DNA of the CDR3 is TGTGCCAGCAGAAAGAGGACCTGGGGAACTGAAGCTTTCTTT.

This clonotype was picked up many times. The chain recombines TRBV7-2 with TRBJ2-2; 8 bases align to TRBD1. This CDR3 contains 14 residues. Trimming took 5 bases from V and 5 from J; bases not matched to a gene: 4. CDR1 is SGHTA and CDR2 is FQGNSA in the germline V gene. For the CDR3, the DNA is TGTGCCAGCAGCCGGACAGGGAATACCGGGGAGCTGTTTTTT. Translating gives CASSRTGNTGELFF.

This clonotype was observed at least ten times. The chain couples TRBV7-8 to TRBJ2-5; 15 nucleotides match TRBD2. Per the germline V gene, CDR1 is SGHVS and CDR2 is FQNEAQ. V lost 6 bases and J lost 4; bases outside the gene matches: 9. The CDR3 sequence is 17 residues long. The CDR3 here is CASRIGTSGRKGETQYF. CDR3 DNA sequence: TGTGCCAGCAGAATTGGGACTAGCGGGAGGAAAGGAGAGACCCAGTACTTC.

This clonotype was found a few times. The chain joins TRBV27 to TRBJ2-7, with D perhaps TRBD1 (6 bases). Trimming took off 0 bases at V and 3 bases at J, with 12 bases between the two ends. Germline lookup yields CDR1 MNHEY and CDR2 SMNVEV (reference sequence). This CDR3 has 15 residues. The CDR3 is CASSLSPGEGYEQYF. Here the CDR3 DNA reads TGTGCCAGCAGTTTATCACCAGGGGAAGGCTACGAGCAGTACTTC.

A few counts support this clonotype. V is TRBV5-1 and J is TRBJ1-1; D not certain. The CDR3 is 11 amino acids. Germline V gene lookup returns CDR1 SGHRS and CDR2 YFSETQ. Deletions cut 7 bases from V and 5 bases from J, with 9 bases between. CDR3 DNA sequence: TGCGCCAGCGAGGACGGAACTGAAGCTTTCTTT. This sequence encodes CASEDGTEAFF.

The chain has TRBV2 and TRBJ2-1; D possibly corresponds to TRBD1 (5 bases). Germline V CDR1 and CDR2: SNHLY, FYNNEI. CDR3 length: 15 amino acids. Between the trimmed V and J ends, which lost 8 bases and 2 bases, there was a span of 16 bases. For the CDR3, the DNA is TGTGCCAGCCGAGGCAGGGAAGCCCCCTACAATGAGCAGTTCTTC. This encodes CASRGREAPYNEQFF. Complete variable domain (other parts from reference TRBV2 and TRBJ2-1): EPEVTQTPSHQVTQMGQEVILRCVPISNHLYFYWYRQILGQKVEFLVSFYNNEISEKSEIFDDQFSVERPDGSNFTLKIRSTKLEDSAMYFCASRGREAPYNEQFFGPGTRLTVL.

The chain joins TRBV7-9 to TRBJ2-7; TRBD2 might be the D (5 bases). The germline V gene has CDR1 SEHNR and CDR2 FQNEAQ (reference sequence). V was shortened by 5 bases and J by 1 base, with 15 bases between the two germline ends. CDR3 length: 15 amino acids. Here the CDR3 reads CASSPPADPSYEQYF. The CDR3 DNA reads TGTGCCAGCAGCCCACCAGCGGACCCTTCCTACGAGCAGTACTTC.

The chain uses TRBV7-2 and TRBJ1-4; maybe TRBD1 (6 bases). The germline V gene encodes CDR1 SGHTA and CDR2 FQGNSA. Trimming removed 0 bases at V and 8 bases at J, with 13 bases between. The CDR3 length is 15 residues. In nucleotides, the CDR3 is TGTGCCAGCAGCTTAGCGCCGGGGGCGAGAGAAAAACTGTTTTTT. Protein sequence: CASSLAPGAREKLFF.

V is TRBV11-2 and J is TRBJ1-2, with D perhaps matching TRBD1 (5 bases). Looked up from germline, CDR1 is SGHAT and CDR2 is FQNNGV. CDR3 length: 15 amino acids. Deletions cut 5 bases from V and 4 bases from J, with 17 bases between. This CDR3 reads CASSPGGGIGYGYTF. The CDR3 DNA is TGTGCCAGCAGCCCGGGCGGGGGGATCGGCTATGGCTACACCTTC.

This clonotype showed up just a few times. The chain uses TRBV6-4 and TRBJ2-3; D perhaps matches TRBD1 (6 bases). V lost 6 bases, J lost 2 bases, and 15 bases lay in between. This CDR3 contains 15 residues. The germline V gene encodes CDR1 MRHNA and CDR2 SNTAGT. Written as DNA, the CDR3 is TGTGCCAGCAGCTTGACAGGTTGGGCCACAGATACGCAGTATTTT. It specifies CASSLTGWATDTQYF.

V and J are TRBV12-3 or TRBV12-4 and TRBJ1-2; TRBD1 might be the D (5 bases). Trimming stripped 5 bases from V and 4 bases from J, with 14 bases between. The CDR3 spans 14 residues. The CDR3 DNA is TGTGCCAGCAGTCCCCTGGGGGGTGGCTATGGCTACACCTTC. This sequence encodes CASSPLGGGYGYTF.

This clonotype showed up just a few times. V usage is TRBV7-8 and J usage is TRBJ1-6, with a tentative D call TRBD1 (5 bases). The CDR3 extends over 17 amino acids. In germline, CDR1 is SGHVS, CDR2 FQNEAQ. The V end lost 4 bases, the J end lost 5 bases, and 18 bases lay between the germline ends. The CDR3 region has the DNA TGTGCCAGCAGCTCCCACCGAATTCCGGGGGATAATTCACCCCTCCACTTT. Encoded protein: CASSSHRIPGDNSPLHF.